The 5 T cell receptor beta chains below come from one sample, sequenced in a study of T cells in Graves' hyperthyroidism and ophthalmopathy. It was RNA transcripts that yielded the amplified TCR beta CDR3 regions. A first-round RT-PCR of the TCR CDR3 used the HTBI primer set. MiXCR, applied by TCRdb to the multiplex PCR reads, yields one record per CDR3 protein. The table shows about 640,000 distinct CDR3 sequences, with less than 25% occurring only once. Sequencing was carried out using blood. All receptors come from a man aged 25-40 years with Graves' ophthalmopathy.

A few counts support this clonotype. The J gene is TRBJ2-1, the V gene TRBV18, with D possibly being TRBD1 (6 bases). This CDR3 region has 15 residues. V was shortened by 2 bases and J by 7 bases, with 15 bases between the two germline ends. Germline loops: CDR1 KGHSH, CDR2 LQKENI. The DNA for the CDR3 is TGTGCCAGCTCACCAATAACTCTAACAGGGAATGAGCAGTTCTTC. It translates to CASSPITLTGNEQFF.

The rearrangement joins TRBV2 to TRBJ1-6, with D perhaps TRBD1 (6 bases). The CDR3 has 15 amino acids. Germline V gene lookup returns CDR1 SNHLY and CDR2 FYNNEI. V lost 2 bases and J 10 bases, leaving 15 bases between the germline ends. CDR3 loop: CASSEQTGGGSPLHF. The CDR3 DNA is TGTGCCAGCAGTGAACAGACAGGTGGGGGATCACCCCTCCACTTT.

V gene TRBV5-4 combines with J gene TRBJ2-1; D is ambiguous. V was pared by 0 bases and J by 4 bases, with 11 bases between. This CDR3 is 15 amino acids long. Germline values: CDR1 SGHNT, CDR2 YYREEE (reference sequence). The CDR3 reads CASSLDRALYNEQFF. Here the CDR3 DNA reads TGTGCCAGCAGCTTGGATCGGGCCCTTTACAATGAGCAGTTCTTC.

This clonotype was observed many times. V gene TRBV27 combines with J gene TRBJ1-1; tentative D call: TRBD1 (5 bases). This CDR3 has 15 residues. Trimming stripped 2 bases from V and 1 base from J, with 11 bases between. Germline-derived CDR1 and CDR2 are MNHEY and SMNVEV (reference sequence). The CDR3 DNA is TGTGCCAGCAGTTTACTCAGGGCTACGAACACTGAAGCTTTCTTT. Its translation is CASSLLRATNTEAFF.

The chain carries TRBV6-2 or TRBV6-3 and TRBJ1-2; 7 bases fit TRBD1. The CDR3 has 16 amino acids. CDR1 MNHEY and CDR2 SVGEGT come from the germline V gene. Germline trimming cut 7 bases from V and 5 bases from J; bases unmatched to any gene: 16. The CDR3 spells CASTDWGGQVQYGYTF. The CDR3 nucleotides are TGTGCCAGCACCGACTGGGGAGGACAGGTTCAGTATGGCTACACCTTC.